This TCR beta chain was sequenced in a study of control samples from healthy donors and cancer patients. TCRdb's table, derived via immunoSEQ multiplex PCR, lists solely in-frame clones and lacks some. The sample lists about 94,000 clones, roughly nine tenths occurring once. This TCR derives from a woman between 18 and 29 years old in good health. The sequenced sample was blood.

This CDR3 reads CASSRRLATPTLATNEKLFF. CDR3 bases: TGTGCCAGCTCACGACGTCTGGCGACTCCTACACTTGCAACTAATGAAAAACTGTTTTTT. The chain has TRBV18 and TRBJ1-4; D call uncertain. The CDR3 runs 20 residues. V was shortened by 4 bases and J by 0 bases, with 24 bases between the two germline ends. Germline-derived CDR1 and CDR2 are KGHSH and LQKENI.